The text below deals with one T cell receptor (beta chain). Its antigen is unknown. J gave up 0 bases and V 4 bases, and 6 bases lay outside the gene matches. The CDR3 covers 16 residues. CDR1 is SGHRS, CDR2 YFSETQ, per germline. PCR primers comprised 60 Vbeta and 13 Jbeta primers. The repertoire was sequenced with immunoSEQ multiplex PCR; TCRdb's copy has only in-frame clones and lacks some. The data hold some 100,000 clones, with 70% to 80% observed a single time. These data are taken from a study of cytomegalovirus exposure and HLA in healthy donors. Study-wide findings and caveats: Most of the TCR beta V segments (in an earlier analysis) were productive either about 87% or about 30% of the time. Presence/absence analyses treated sequencing depth as roughly uniform across donors.

Sequencing was performed on PBMCs. This chain links TRBV5-1 with TRBJ2-7; TRBD2 aligns across 11 bases. The receptor's source is a female donor in good health and CMV-seropositive. CDR3 residues: CASSPGTSGASYEQYF. As DNA, the CDR3 is TGCGCCAGCAGCCCTGGGACTAGCGGCGCCTCCTACGAGCAGTACTTC. The full variable domain, its missing parts supplied by reference TRBV5-1 and TRBJ2-7, is KAGVTQTPRYLIKTRGQQVTLSCSPISGHRSVSWYQQTPGQGLQFLFEYFSETQRNKGNFPGRFSGRQFSNSRSEMNVSTLELGDSALYLCASSPGTSGASYEQYFGPGTRLTVT.